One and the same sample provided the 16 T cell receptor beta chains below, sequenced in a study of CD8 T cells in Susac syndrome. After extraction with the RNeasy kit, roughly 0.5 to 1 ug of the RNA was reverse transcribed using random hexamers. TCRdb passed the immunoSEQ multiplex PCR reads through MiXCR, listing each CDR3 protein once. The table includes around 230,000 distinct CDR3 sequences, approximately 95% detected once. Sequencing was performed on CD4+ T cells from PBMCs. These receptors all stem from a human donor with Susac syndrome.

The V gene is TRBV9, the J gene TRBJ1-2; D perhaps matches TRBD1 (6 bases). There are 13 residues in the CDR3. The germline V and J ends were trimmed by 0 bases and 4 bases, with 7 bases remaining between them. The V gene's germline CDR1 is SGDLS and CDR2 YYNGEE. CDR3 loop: CASSVGTAYGYTF. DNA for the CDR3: TGTGCCAGCAGCGTAGGGACAGCCTATGGCTACACCTTC. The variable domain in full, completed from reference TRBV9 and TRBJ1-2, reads DSGVTQTPKHLITATGQRVTLRCSPRSGDLSVYWYQQSLDQGLQFLIQYYNGEERAKGNILERFSAQQFPDLHSELNLSSLELGDSALYFCASSVGTAYGYTFGSGTRLTVV.

CDR3 sequence: CASGKPGQPDTQYF. The CDR3 DNA reads TGTGCCAGCGGAAAACCGGGCCAGCCGGATACGCAGTATTTT. This sequence joins TRBV28 and TRBJ2-3, with no clear D. The CDR3 has 14 residues. CDR1 MDHEN and CDR2 SYDVKM come from the germline V gene. V dropped 8 bases and J dropped 6 bases, with 18 bases sitting between them.

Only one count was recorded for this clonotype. The CDR3 loop is CASSGGPVQLDTQYF. The CDR3 nucleotides read TGTGCCAGCAGCGGGGGACCAGTCCAACTCGATACGCAGTATTTT. J is TRBJ2-3 and V is TRBV2; maybe TRBD2 (6 bases). CDR1 is SNHLY and CDR2 is FYNNEI in the germline V gene. V lost 6 bases and J 6 bases, leaving 19 bases between the germline ends. The CDR3 sequence is 15 residues long.

CDR3 in DNA: TGCAGCGTTGAACAGCGGGACAGGGCCTACGAGCAGTACTTC. It translates to CSVEQRDRAYEQYF. The rearrangement uses TRBV29-1 and TRBJ2-7; 9 bases agree with TRBD1. Unmatched junction bases numbered 4, after V lost 2 bases and J lost 2 bases. Germline V gene data show CDR1 as SQVTM and CDR2 as ANQGSEA. The CDR3 length is 14 residues.

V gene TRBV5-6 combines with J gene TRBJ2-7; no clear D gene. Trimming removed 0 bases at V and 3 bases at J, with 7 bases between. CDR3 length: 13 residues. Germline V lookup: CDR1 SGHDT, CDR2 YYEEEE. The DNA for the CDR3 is TGTGCCAGCAGCTTGGGTATGGTCTACGAGCAGTACTTC. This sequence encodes CASSLGMVYEQYF. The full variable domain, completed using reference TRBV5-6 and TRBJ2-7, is DAGVTQSPTHLIKTRGQQVTLRCSPKSGHDTVSWYQQALGQGPQFIFQYYEEEERQRGNFPDRFSGHQFPNYSSELNVNALLLGDSALYLCASSLGMVYEQYFGPGTRLTVT.

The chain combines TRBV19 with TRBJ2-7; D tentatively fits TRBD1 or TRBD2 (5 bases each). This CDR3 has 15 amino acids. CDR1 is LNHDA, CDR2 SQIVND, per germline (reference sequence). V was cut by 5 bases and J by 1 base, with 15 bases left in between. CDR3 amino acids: CASSLIGTESYEQYF. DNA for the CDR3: TGTGCCAGTAGTTTGATCGGGACGGAATCCTACGAGCAGTACTTC.

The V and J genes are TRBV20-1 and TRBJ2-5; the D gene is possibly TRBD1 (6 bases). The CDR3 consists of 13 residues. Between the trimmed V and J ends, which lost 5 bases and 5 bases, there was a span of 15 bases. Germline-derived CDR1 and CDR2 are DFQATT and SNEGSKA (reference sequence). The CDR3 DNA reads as TGCAGTGCTCGAATGTCAGGGGTGGAGACCCAGTACTTC. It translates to CSARMSGVETQYF.

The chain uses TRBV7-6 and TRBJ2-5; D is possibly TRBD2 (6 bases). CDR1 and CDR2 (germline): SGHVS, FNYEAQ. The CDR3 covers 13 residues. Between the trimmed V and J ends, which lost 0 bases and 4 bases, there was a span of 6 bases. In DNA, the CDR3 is TGTGCCAGCAGCTTAGCGGAGGGAGAGACCCAGTACTTC. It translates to CASSLAEGETQYF.

CDR3 nucleotide sequence: TGTGCCAGCAGTCCCCACAGCGGGAGGTCTAAGGAGACCCAGTACTTC. This sequence encodes CASSPHSGRSKETQYF. The rearrangement joins TRBV27 to TRBJ2-5; 9 nucleotides line up with TRBD2. This CDR3 region has 16 residues. Trimming took 5 bases from V and 5 from J; bases not matched to a gene: 12. Germline V gene data show CDR1 as MNHEY and CDR2 as SMNVEV (reference sequence).

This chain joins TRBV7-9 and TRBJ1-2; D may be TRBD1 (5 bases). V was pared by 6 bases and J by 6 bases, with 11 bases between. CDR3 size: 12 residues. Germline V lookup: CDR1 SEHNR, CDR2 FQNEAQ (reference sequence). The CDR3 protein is CASRNGGDGYTF. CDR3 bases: TGTGCCAGCAGAAACGGGGGGGATGGCTACACCTTC.

Written as DNA, the CDR3 is TGCAGTGCTACCATTAAGGATACGCAGTATTTT. This gives the protein CSATIKDTQYF. The chain recombines TRBV20-1 with TRBJ2-3; D is uncertain. Germline V gene data show CDR1 as DFQATT and CDR2 as SNEGSKA (reference sequence). CDR3 length: 11 amino acids. Trimming left V 4 bases short and J 6 bases short, with 8 bases between.

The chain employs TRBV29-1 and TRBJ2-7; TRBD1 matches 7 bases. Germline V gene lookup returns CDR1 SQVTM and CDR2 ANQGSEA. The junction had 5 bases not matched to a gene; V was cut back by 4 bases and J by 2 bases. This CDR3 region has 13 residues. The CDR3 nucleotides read TGCAGCGTTGGACAGGGTTTCCCCTACGAGCAGTACTTC. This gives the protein CSVGQGFPYEQYF.

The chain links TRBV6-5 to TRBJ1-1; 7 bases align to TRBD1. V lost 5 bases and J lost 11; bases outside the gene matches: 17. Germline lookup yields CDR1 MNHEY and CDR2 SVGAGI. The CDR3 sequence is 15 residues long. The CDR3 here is CASSTPGTAHWVAFF. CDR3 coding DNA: TGTGCCAGCAGTACCCCCGGGACAGCTCACTGGGTCGCTTTCTTT.

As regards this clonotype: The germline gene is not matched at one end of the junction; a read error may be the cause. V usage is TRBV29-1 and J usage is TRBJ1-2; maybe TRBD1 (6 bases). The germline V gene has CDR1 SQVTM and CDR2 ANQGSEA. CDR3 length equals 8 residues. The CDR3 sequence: CSVPQGPF. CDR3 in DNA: TGCAGCGTTCCACAGGGCCCATTC.

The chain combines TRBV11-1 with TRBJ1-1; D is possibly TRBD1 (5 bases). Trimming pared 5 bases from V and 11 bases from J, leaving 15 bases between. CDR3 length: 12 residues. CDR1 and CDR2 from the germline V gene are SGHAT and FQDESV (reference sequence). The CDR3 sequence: CASSTDTFDAFF. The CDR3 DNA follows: TGTGCCAGCAGCACGGACACCTTTGACGCTTTCTTT.

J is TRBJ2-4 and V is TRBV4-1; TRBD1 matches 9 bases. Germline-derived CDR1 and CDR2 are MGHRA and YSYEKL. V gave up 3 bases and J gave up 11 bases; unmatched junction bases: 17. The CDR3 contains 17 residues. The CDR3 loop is CASSHPPGQGWGVVQYF. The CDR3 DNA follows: TGCGCCAGCAGCCATCCTCCGGGACAGGGTTGGGGCGTCGTTCAGTACTTC.